This TCR beta chain was captured by sequencing in a study of blood T cell repertoires in COVID-19. This clone has only one observation. TCRdb keeps only in-frame clones here, not all; method: immunoSEQ multiplex PCR. The sample has more than 350,000 clones; 80% to 90% are singletons. Individuals drawn from about 26 US areas were about 18 to 100 years old. For recovered donors of Cohort 3, there were two negative PCRs, clearance, or symptom resolution. CDR3 size: 17 residues. Between the trimmed V and J ends, which lost 2 bases and 4 bases, there was a span of 20 bases. The V gene's germline CDR1 is PRHDT and CDR2 FYEKMQ (reference sequence).

The chain is built from TRBV13 and TRBJ1-1, with D hard to call. The TCR was taken from a man in his late teens or twenties who had recovered from COVID-19. Material: PBMCs or T cells enriched from blood (not recorded which). CDR3 residues: CASSLFSQVGAGTEAFF. In DNA, the CDR3 is TGTGCCAGCAGCTTATTCTCCCAGGTGGGCGCGGGCACTGAAGCTTTCTTT.